Included here is one T cell receptor beta chain sequence, with context. Its target is unknown. This entry comes from a study of human T cells and chemical hapten exposure. Deletions cut 3 bases from V and 0 bases from J, with 9 bases between. This CDR3 contains 15 residues. CDR1 is KGHSH, CDR2 LQKENI, per germline. Time point described: pre-sensitization, week 0. Treatment given: therapeutic diphenylcyclopropenone sensitization with weekly scalp DPC. The study's findings and limits: TCRs at high frequency, those above 1 in 1000, did not change with DPC sensitization.

TCRdb redid the calling of the RACE reads with MiXCR, one entry per CDR3 protein. The table lists about 80,000 distinct CDR3 sequences, 11% to 15% of them singletons. The rearrangement joins TRBV18 to TRBJ1-5, with no clear D. Sequenced here: whole blood, sampled in connection with sensitization to the hapten diphenylcyclopropenone (DPC). This TCR was sampled from a woman aged 50 to 65 with alopecia areata. Some clones in this sample may be carry-over from other donors' samples. The CDR3 coding sequence is TGTGCCAGCTCACCCTACGGTGATAGCAATCAGCCCCAGCATTTT. This translates into CASSPYGDSNQPQHF. The complete variable domain, with remaining parts taken from reference TRBV18 and TRBJ1-5, reads NAGVMQNPRHLVRRRGQEARLRCSPMKGHSHVYWYRQLPEEGLKFMVYLQKENIIDESGMPKERFSAEFPKEGPSILRIQQVVRGDSAAYFCASSPYGDSNQPQHFGDGTRLSIL.